This T cell receptor (beta chain) was found in a study of CD8 T cells in Susac syndrome. Germline CDR1 MDHEN, CDR2 SYDVKM. The CDR3 is made up of 16 amino acids. V lost 1 base to trimming and J lost 9 bases; unmatched junction nucleotides: 12. CD8+ and CD4+ T cells circulating in blood were sequenced for TCR beta. Healthy donors constituted the controls, which were matched for age and sex. RNA totalling roughly 0.5 to 1 ug underwent reverse transcription with random hexamers. TCR beta CDR3 was amplified by immunoSEQ covering 54 Vbeta and 13 Jbeta. TCRdb called the immunoSEQ multiplex PCR reads again in MiXCR, with one record for every CDR3 protein. The table lists more than 130,000 distinct CDR3 sequences, 85% to 95% of them singletons, with 0.27% in the top ten.

This TCR came from a human donor in good health. Sequencing was carried out using CD8+ T cells from PBMCs. The chain is built from TRBV28 and TRBJ2-1; 7 bases are shared with TRBD2. The CDR3, as DNA: TGTGCCAGCAGTTTATTTCCCCTAGCGGCTCTAGGTGAGCAGTTCTTC. It translates to CASSLFPLAALGEQFF.